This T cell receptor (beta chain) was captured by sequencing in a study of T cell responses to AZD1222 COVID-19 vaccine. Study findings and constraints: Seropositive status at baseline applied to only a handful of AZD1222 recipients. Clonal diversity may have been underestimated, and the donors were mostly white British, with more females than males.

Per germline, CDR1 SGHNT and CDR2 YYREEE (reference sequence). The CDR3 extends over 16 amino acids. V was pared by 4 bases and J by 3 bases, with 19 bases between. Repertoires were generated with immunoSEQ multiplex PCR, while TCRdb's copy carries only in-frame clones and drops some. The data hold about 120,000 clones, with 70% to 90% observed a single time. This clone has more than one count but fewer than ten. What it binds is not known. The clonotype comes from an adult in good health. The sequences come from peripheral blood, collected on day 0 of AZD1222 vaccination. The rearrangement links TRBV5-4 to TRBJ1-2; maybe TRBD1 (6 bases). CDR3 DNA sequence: TGTGCCAGCAGCGGCGGGACACCCACAGGACACTATGGCTACACCTTC. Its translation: CASSGGTPTGHYGYTF. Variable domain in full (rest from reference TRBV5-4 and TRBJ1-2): ETGVTQSPTHLIKTRGQQVTLRCSSQSGHNTVSWYQQALGQGPQFIFQYYREEENGRGNFPPRFSGLQFPNYSSELNVNALELDDSALYLCASSGGTPTGHYGYTFGSGTRLTVV.